This is a list of T cell receptor beta chains from one sample in a study of T cell repertoires in cytomegalovirus infection. One entry per CDR3 protein, called by TCRdb with MiXCR from the reads. The repertoire holds some 800,000 distinct CDR3 sequences, with 30% to 35% as singletons. Their antigens are not known. The sequences come from cultured CD8+ T cells from PBMCs, collected from culture after CMV antigen stimulation. The origin of the receptors is a human donor in good health (CMV status not recorded). Some clones in this sample may be carry-over from other donors' samples. Both conserved end residues are trimmed from each CDR3.

14	TRBV7-8	TRBJ1-1	ASSPKMRITNTEAF
12	TRBV12-3/TRBV12-4	TRBJ1-1	ASSLRTVNTEAF
13	TRBV19	TRBJ1-1	ASSIVGRRFAEAF
13	TRBV7-2	TRBJ1-4	ASSPGPRINEKLF
13	TRBV5-1	TRBJ2-4	ASSPYRETKNIQY
13	TRBV6-8	TRBJ1-2	ASSYWRDPGSGYT
9	TRBV20-1	TRBJ1-1	SARRQLEAF
13	TRBV7-6	TRBJ1-4	ASSPRTATNEKLF
11	TRBV25-1	TRBJ1-2	ASSVRLFDGYT
12	TRBV29-1	TRBJ2-5	SAAAGGGKQTQY
14	TRBV4-1	TRBJ1-5	ASSPDGTLLYQPQH
10	TRBV11-3	TRBJ1-5	GPVKGNQPQH
19	TRBV27	TRBJ1-6	ASSLSRGGQTQSSYNSPLH
14	TRBV7-2	TRBJ2-4	ASSRTSGGHKNIQY
10	TRBV27	TRBJ1-1	ASSPRTGQAF
12	TRBV27	TRBJ2-1	ASSLGGWGDEQF
13	TRBV7-6	TRBJ1-1	ASSQGQNPQSEAF
15	TRBV2	TRBJ1-5	ASSAPWAGGSNQPQH
12	TRBV12-3/TRBV12-4	TRBJ1-4	ASSSGQLEEKLF
14	TRBV27	TRBJ2-7	ASSLWGSSATYEQY
14	TRBV29-1	TRBJ1-1	SVPRSGLGVNTEAF
14	TRBV24-1	TRBJ2-7	ATSDLLGFRVYEQY
12	TRBV28	TRBJ1-2	ASSTGTDNYGYT
14	TRBV27	TRBJ1-6	ASSLSSLTTTGFLH
13	TRBV5-1	TRBJ2-7	ASSWTGTEDYEQY
10	TRBV7-9	TRBJ1-2	ASSSGTWGYT
11	TRBV20-1	TRBJ1-5	SARRDSNQPQH
13	TRBV11-2	TRBJ2-2	ASSSDRDWPGELF
13	TRBV10-2	TRBJ1-6	ASKDVRAYNSPLH
10	TRBV24-1	TRBJ2-1	ATSEGNNEQF
14	TRBV12-3/TRBV12-4	TRBJ1-2	ASSSHPIGAGEGYT
11	TRBV7-6	TRBJ1-1	ASRQTPNTEAF
13	TRBV5-1	TRBJ2-3	ASSVEEGHPATQY
14	TRBV5-1	TRBJ2-2	ASVMNGLANTGELF
13	TRBV6-1	TRBJ1-2	ASSEALGQSDGYT
13	TRBV7-6	TRBJ1-2	ASIPETGWGYGYT
12	TRBV6-1	TRBJ2-3	ASSEGMGVDTQY
12	TRBV12-3/TRBV12-4	TRBJ2-7	ASSPRLLADEQY
10	TRBV5-6	TRBJ1-1	ASSFYRGEAF
12	TRBV5-1	TRBJ2-7	ASSFGIIAYEQY
15	TRBV27	TRBJ1-3	ASSLGGPDRPGTTIY
12	TRBV19	TRBJ1-5	ASRDRGRGQPQH
11	TRBV27	TRBJ1-1	ASSWDRGTEAF